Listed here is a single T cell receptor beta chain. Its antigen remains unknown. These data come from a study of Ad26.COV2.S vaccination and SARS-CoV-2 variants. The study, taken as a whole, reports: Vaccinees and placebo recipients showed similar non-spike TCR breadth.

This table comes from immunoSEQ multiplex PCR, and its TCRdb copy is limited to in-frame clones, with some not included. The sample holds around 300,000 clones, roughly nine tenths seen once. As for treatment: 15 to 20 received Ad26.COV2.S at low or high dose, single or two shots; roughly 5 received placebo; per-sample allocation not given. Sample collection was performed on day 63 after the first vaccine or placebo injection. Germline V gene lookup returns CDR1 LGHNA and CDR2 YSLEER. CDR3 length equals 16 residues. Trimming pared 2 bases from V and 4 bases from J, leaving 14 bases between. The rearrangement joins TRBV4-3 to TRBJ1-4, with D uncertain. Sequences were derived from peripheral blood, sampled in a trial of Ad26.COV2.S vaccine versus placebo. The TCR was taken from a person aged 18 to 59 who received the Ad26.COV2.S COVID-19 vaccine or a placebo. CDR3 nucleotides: TGCGCCAGCAGCCAATCCAGAGGTTTTGGTAATGAAAAACTGTTTTTT. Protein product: CASSQSRGFGNEKLFF.